This T cell receptor (beta chain) was found in a study of cytomegalovirus exposure and HLA in healthy donors. Whole-study findings and limits: There were reportedly fewer N-insertions in an Asian-associated ancestry cluster than the roughly 670-donor mean, in a later analysis. Sequencing artifact likely explains a cluster of highly shared sequence variants. There were a few CMV-associated chains whose specificity for CMV antigens was confirmed in vitro.

V dropped 6 bases and J dropped 7; count of bases not matched to a gene: 11. CDR3 length: 16 amino acids. Looked up from germline, CDR1 is LGHNA and CDR2 is YSLEER. The count of this clone is one. Its specificity is unknown. 60 Vbeta and 13 Jbeta primers were used in PCR. Repertoires were generated with immunoSEQ multiplex PCR, while TCRdb's copy carries only in-frame clones and drops some. Here the sample spans more than 130,000 clones, 60% to 85% being singletons. Donors were ostensibly healthy at sampling, although undocumented immune exposures were probable. This clonotype was obtained from a middle-aged man in good health and CMV-seropositive. This rearrangement joins TRBV4-3 to TRBJ2-2, with TRBD2 identical over 10 bases. The source material was PBMCs. CDR3 DNA: TGCGCCAGCAGAAAGGGTAGCCTAGCGGGGGACGGGGAGCTGTTTTTT. This codes for CASRKGSLAGDGELFF.